This note documents a single TCR beta chain sequence. Its antigen is not identified. Focal radiation plus CTLA-4 blockade with ipilimumab was given to patients with chemo-refractory metastatic non-small-cell lung cancer. The data were taken from a study of radiotherapy plus CTLA-4 blockade in lung cancer. CDR3 length equals 15 residues. The V and J ends lost 6 bases and 2 bases respectively, with 11 bases between them. In germline, CDR1 is SGHVS, CDR2 FQNEAQ. General study findings and limits: Researchers report tumor-derived TCR clones expanding in blood after radiotherapy plus ipilimumab. Reported findings show early blood T cell clone dynamics, with interferon-beta, best predicted response.

This table comes from immunoSEQ multiplex PCR, and its TCRdb copy is limited to in-frame clones, with some not included. Among 20,000 or so clones listed, 86% were seen once. Specimen: peripheral blood, collected from a patient treated with radiotherapy plus ipilimumab. The J gene is TRBJ2-6, the V gene TRBV7-8; D may be TRBD1 (7 bases). This receptor was taken from a human donor with non-small cell lung cancer whose response to radiotherapy plus ipilimumab could not be evaluated. Here the CDR3 reads CASRPRGAGANVLTF. DNA of the CDR3: TGTGCCAGCAGACCCAGGGGGGCTGGGGCCAACGTCCTGACTTTC.